The 16 T cell receptor beta chains listed next were all sequenced from one sample in a study of shared clonotypes between healthy human individuals. TCRdb's copy holds only in-frame clones and misses some; the assay was immunoSEQ multiplex PCR. The data hold more than 2,000,000 clones, with 85% to 95% observed a single time. Material: naive CD4+ T cells sorted from blood. Subset in this sample: CD45RA+ positively selected. The receptor set was obtained from a man aged 18 to 35 in good health.

The chain links TRBV4-1 to TRBJ1-4; D is unresolved. Deletions cut 0 bases from V and 14 bases from J, with 19 bases between. Germline V CDR1 and CDR2: MGHRA, YSYEKL. CDR3 length: 15 residues. Written as DNA, the CDR3 is TGCGCCAGCAGCCAAGAGTCGGGAGGCTATCGGTACCTGTTTTTT. Translated: CASSQESGGYRYLFF.

The chain is built from TRBV10-3 and TRBJ2-7; maybe TRBD1 (5 bases). Deletions cut 4 bases from V and 5 bases from J, with 15 bases between. CDR1 is ENHRY, CDR2 SYGVKD, per germline. CDR3 size: 14 residues. Here the CDR3 DNA reads TGTGCCATCAGTGTTGCCAGGGATTTCGACGAGCAGTACTTC. Residues: CAISVARDFDEQYF.

The rearrangement links TRBV7-9 to TRBJ1-1; TRBD1 is a possible D gene (5 bases). Germline-derived CDR1 and CDR2 are SEHNR and FQNEAQ (reference sequence). V was trimmed by 7 bases and J by 3 bases, leaving 18 bases between them. The CDR3 loop spans 15 amino acids. CDR3 loop: CASTSSGGGDTEAFF. Here the CDR3 DNA reads TGTGCCAGCACCTCAAGTGGGGGAGGGGACACTGAAGCTTTCTTT.

J is TRBJ2-3 and V is TRBV11-3; the D gene is possibly TRBD2 (5 bases). The CDR3 length is 13 residues. Germline loops: CDR1 SGHNT, CDR2 YENEEA. The germline V and J ends were trimmed by 5 bases and 5 bases, with 11 bases remaining between them. CDR3 sequence (DNA): TGTGCCAGCAGCCCTGCGGCGGGAGATACGCAGTATTTT. Amino acid sequence: CASSPAAGDTQYF.

This sequence joins TRBV2 and TRBJ2-5; D is perhaps TRBD2 (6 bases). Trimming shortened V by 6 bases and J by 2 bases, and 10 bases separated the two germline ends. Germline V CDR1 and CDR2: SNHLY, FYNNEI. The CDR3 is made up of 13 amino acids. The CDR3 region is CASSGRPQETQYF. In nucleotides, the CDR3 is TGTGCCAGCAGCGGGAGACCTCAAGAGACCCAGTACTTC.

The V call is TRBV7-9, the J call TRBJ2-7, with D possibly TRBD2 on 6 matching bases. This CDR3 contains 12 residues. With 5 bases removed from V and 7 bases from J, the gap between germline ends came to 12 bases. Germline values: CDR1 SEHNR, CDR2 FQNEAQ (reference sequence). CDR3 nucleotide sequence: TGTGCCAGCAGCGGGGGGAGAGGGGAGCAGTACTTC. This encodes CASSGGRGEQYF.

The CDR3: CASSPGGGTANQPQHF. DNA of the CDR3: TGCGCCAGCAGCCCGGGCGGGGGGACAGCAAATCAGCCCCAGCATTTT. The gene calls are TRBV5-1 and TRBJ1-5; 7 positions match TRBD1. V was clipped by 4 bases and J by 4 bases; unmatched bases: 11. CDR1 is SGHRS, CDR2 YFSETQ, per germline. This CDR3 is built from 16 residues.

The chain is built from TRBV18 and TRBJ1-4, with a possible D match to TRBD1 (5 bases). Trimming pared 8 bases from V and 0 bases from J, leaving 16 bases between. The CDR3 extends over 16 amino acids. Germline CDR1 and CDR2: KGHSH and LQKENI. CDR3 residues: CASVGGISATNEKLFF. The CDR3 nucleotides are TGTGCCAGCGTGGGGGGGATTTCTGCAACTAATGAAAAACTGTTTTTT.

This chain joins TRBV19 and TRBJ1-2, with D possibly being TRBD1 (5 bases). Trimming removed 3 bases at V and 4 bases at J, with 12 bases between. Germline assignment: CDR1 LNHDA and CDR2 SQIVND (reference sequence). The CDR3 has 14 amino acids. The DNA for the CDR3 is TGTGCCAGTAGTATGGGCAGGGCGGCCTATGGCTACACCTTC. Translation gives CASSMGRAAYGYTF.

A word on this clone: Other DNA variants within this sample encode the same CDR3. The rearrangement joins TRBV29-1 to TRBJ2-3; 9 positions agree with TRBD2. The CDR3 has 13 amino acids. V dropped 5 bases and J dropped 3; count of bases not matched to a gene: 3. CDR1 is SQVTM and CDR2 is ANQGSEA in the germline V gene. This chain's CDR3 is CSVPAGGTDTQYF. Written as DNA, the CDR3 is TGCAGCGTTCCCGCGGGGGGGACAGATACGCAGTATTTT.

The J gene is TRBJ1-5, the V gene TRBV18; D remains ambiguous. Trimming took off 8 bases at V and 4 bases at J, with 12 bases between the two ends. CDR1 is KGHSH, CDR2 LQKENI, per germline. The length of the CDR3 is 13 residues. The CDR3, as DNA: TGTGCCAGCCGGCCCGGGGAGAATCAGCCCCAGCATTTT. It codes for CASRPGENQPQHF.

In the case of this clone: Other nucleotide sequences from this sample produce the same CDR3. The CDR3 DNA is TGTGCCAGCTCACTGCGGACAGACCAAGAGACCCAGTACTTC. This sequence encodes CASSLRTDQETQYF. The chain employs TRBV18 and TRBJ2-5, with D perhaps TRBD1 (6 bases). The length of the CDR3 is 14 residues. Trimming left V 4 bases short and J 0 bases short, with 9 bases between. CDR1 and CDR2 (germline): KGHSH, LQKENI.

The chain carries TRBV11-3 and TRBJ2-6; maybe TRBD1 (7 bases). V dropped 5 bases and J dropped 2 bases, with 16 bases sitting between them. CDR3 length: 17 residues. Looked up from germline, CDR1 is SGHNT and CDR2 is YENEEA. DNA of the CDR3: TGTGCCAGCAGCCCTCCTTCAGGGGGGCCTGGGGCCAACGTCCTGACTTTC. This sequence encodes CASSPPSGGPGANVLTF.

This chain links TRBV29-1 with TRBJ2-7; 11 positions match TRBD1. Germline V CDR1 and CDR2: SQVTM, ANQGSEA. Germline trimming cut 4 bases from V and 4 bases from J; bases unmatched to any gene: 6. This CDR3 has 14 amino acids. In nucleotides, the CDR3 is TGCAGCGTTGGTGCCGGGACAGGGGGGTACGAGCAGTACTTC. Its protein is CSVGAGTGGYEQYF.

The DNA for the CDR3 is TGTGCCAGCAGTTTATACCCCGGGAACGACGAGCAGTACTTC. Its protein product is CASSLYPGNDEQYF. The chain carries TRBV28 and TRBJ2-7; a possible D gene is TRBD2 (5 bases). With 1 base removed from V and 5 bases from J, the gap between germline ends came to 12 bases. The CDR3 is 14 amino acids. Germline lookup yields CDR1 MDHEN and CDR2 SYDVKM.

The V and J genes are TRBV6-1 and TRBJ2-2, with a tentative D call TRBD1 (5 bases). V lost 3 bases to trimming and J lost 0 bases, with 11 bases between them. CDR1 is MNHNS and CDR2 is SASEGT in the germline V gene. The CDR3 contains 16 residues. In DNA form, the CDR3 reads TGTGCCAGCAGTGATGTTTCAGGGACGAACACCGGGGAGCTGTTTTTT. Translation: CASSDVSGTNTGELFF.